Sequencing of this T cell receptor (beta chain) was carried out in a study of CD8 T cells in ankylosing spondylitis. General study findings and limits: As for the disease-linked clones, they showed a CD8+ phenotype and occurred at relatively low frequencies in peripheral blood. Earlier literature documents some of the motif variants in reactive arthritis synovial fluid and blood. A motif in TCR beta, a set of fewer than ten highly homologous variants, appeared characteristic of ankylosing spondylitis blood.

Germline V CDR1 and CDR2: SGHNT, YYREEE (reference sequence). V lost 4 bases, J lost 2 bases, and 19 bases lay in between. This CDR3 is 16 amino acids long. Notes on this clonotype: The antigen remains unidentified.

TCRdb re-called the 5' RACE reads with MiXCR, one entry per CDR3 protein. The sample includes roughly 86,000 distinct CDR3 sequences, about 8.1% of them seen just once. The chain couples TRBV5-4 to TRBJ2-7; TRBD2 might be the D (6 bases). This receptor was identified in a male donor with ankylosing spondylitis or in good health (not recorded which). The sequenced sample consisted of blood, either unsorted or a sorted T cell fraction (not recorded which). CDR3 sequence (DNA): TGTGCCAGCAGCCCCCGTGCCGCCAGCGGGCCCTACGAGCAGTACTTC. This gives the protein CASSPRAASGPYEQYF.